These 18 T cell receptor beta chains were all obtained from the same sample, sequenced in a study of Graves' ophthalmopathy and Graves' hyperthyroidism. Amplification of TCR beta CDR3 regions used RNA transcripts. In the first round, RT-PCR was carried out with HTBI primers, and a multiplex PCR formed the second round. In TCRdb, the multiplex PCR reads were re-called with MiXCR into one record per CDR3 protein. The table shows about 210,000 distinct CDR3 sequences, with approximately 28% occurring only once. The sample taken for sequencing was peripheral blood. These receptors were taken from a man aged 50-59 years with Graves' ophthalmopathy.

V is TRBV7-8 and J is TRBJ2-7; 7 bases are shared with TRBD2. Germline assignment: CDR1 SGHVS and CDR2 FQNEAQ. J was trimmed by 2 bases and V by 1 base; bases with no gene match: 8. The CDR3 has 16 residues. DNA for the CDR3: TGTGCCAGCAGCTTAGGTCTCTGGGGGAGGGCCTACGAGCAGTACTTC. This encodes CASSLGLWGRAYEQYF.

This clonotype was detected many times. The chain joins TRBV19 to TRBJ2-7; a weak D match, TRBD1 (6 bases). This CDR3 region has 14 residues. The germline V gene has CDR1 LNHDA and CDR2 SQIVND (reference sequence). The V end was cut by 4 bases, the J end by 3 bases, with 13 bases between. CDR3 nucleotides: TGTGCCAGTAGTACCACAGGGTGGCTCTACGAGCAGTACTTC. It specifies CASSTTGWLYEQYF.

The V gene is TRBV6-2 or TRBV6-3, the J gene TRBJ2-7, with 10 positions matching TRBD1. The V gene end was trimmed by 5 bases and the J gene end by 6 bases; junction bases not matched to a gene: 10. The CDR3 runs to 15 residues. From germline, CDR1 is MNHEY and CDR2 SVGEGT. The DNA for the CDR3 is TGTGCCAGCAGTAATGCCGGGACAGGGGTCCCCGAGCAGTACTTC. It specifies CASSNAGTGVPEQYF.

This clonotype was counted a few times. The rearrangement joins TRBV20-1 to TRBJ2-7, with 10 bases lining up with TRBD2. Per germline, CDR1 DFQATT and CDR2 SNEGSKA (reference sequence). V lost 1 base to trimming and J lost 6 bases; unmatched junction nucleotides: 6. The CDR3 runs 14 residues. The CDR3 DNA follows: TGCAGTGCTAGAGGAGCGGGAGGGCCGGGCGAGCAGTACTTC. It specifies CSARGAGGPGEQYF.

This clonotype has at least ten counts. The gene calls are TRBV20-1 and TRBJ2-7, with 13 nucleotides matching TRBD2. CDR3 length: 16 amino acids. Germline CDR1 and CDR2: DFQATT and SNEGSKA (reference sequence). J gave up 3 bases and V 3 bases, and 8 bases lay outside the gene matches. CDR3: CSARGTSGTLVYEQYF. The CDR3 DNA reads TGCAGTGCTAGGGGGACTAGCGGGACCTTAGTCTACGAGCAGTACTTC.

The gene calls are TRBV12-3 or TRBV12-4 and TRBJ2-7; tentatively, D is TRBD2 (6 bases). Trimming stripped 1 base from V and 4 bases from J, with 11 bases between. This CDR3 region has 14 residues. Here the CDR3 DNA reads TGTGCCAGCAGTTTAGGCGGGAATGTTTACGAGCAGTACTTC. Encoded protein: CASSLGGNVYEQYF.

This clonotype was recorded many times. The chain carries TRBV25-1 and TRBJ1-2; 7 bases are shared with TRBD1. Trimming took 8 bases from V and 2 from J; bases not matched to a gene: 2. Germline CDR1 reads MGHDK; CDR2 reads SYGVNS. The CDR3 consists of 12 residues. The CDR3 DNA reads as TGTGCCAGCCGGGACAGAAACTATGGCTACACCTTC. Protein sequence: CASRDRNYGYTF.

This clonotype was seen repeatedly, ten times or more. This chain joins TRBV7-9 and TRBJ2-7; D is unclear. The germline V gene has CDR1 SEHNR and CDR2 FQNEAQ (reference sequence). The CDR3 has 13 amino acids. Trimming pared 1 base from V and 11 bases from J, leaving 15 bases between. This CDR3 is CASSLGTDKEKYF. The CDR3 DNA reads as TGTGCCAGCAGCTTAGGCACCGATAAGGAGAAGTACTTC.

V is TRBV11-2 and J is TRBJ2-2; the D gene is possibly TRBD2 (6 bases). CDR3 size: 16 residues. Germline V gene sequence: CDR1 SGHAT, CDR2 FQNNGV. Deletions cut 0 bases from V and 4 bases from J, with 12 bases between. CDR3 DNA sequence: TGTGCCAGCAGCTTAGACATAGCGGCGGGCACCGGGGAGCTGTTTTTT. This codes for CASSLDIAAGTGELFF.

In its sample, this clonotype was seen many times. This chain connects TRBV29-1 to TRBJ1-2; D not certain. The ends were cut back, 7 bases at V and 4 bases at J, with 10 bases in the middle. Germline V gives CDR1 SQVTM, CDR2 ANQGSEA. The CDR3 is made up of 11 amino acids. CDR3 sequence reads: CSAEDGYGYTF. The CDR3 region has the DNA TGCAGCGCCGAGGACGGCTATGGCTACACCTTC.

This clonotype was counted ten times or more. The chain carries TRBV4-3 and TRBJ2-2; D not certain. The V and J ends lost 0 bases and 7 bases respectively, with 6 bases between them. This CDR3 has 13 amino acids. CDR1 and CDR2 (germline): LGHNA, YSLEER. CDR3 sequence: CASSQEWVGELFF. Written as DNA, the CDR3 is TGCGCCAGCAGCCAAGAATGGGTCGGGGAGCTGTTTTTT.

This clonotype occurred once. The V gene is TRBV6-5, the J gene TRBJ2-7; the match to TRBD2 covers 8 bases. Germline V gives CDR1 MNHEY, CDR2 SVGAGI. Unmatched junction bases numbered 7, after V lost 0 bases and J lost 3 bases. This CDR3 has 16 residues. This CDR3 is CASSYSGLVVDYEQYF. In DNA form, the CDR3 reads TGTGCCAGCAGTTACTCGGGACTAGTTGTGGACTACGAGCAGTACTTC.

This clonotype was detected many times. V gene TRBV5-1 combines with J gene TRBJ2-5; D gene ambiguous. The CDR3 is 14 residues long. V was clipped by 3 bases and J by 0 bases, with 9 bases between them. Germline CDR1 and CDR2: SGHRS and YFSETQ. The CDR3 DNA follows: TGCGCCAGCAGCTGGGCAGCTTACCAAGAGACCCAGTACTTC. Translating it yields CASSWAAYQETQYF.

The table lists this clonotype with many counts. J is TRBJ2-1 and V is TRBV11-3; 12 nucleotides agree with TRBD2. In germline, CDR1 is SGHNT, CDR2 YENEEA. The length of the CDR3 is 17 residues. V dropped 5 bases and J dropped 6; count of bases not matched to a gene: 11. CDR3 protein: CASSHFPELAGGNEQFF. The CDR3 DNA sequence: TGTGCCAGCAGCCATTTCCCGGAACTAGCGGGAGGCAATGAGCAGTTCTTC.

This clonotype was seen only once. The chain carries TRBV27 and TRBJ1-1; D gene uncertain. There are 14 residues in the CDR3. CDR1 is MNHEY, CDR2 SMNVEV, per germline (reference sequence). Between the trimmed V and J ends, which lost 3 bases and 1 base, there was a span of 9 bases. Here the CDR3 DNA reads TGTGCCAGCAGTTTGGCGGGTACGAACACTGAAGCTTTCTTT. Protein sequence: CASSLAGTNTEAFF.

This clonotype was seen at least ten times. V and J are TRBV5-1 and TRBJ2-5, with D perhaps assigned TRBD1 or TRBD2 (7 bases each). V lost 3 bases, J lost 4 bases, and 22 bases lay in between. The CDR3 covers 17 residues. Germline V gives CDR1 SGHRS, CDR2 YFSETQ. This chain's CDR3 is CASSSEKGGGTLETQYF. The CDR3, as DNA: TGCGCCAGCAGCTCCGAGAAGGGAGGGGGCACCCTAGAGACCCAGTACTTC.

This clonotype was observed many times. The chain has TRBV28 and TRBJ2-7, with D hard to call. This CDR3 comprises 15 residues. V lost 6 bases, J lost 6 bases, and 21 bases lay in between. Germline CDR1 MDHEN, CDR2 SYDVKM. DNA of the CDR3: TGTGCCAGCAGGCCTCCCGGTCGGACGGTCATCGAGCAGTACTTC. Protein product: CASRPPGRTVIEQYF. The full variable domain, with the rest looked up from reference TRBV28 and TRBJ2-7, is DVKVTQSSRYLVKRTGEKVFLECVQDMDHENMFWYRQDPGLGLRLIYFSYDVKMKEKGDIPEGYSVSREKKERFSLILESASTNQTSMYLCASRPPGRTVIEQYFGPGTRLTVT.

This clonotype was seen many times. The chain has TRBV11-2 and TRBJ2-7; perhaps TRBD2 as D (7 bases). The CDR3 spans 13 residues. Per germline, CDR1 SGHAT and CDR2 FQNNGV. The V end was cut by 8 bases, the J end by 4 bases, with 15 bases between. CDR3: CASGGGLLYEQYF. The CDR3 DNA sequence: TGTGCCAGCGGGGGGGGGCTTTTGTACGAGCAGTACTTC.